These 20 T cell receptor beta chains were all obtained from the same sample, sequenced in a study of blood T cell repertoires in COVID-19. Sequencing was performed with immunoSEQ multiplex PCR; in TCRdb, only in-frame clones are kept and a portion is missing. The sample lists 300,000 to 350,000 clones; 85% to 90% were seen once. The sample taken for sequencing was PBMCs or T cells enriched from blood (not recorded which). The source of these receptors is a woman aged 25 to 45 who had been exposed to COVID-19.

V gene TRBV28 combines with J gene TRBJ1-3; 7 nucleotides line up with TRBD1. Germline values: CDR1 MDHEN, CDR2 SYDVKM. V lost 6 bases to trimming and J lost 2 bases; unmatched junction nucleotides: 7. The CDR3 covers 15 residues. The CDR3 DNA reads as TGTGCCAGCAGCCAGACAGGGCAGGCTGGAAACACCATATATTTT. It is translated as CASSQTGQAGNTIYF. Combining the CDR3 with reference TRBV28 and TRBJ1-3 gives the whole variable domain DVKVTQSSRYLVKRTGEKVFLECVQDMDHENMFWYRQDPGLGLRLIYFSYDVKMKEKGDIPEGYSVSREKKERFSLILESASTNQTSMYLCASSQTGQAGNTIYFGEGSWLTVV.

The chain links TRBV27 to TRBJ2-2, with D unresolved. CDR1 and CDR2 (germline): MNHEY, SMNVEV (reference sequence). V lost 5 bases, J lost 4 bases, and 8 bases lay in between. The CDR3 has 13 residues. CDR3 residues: CASSLGATGELFF. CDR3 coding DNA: TGTGCCAGCAGTCTGGGCGCCACCGGGGAGCTGTTTTTT.

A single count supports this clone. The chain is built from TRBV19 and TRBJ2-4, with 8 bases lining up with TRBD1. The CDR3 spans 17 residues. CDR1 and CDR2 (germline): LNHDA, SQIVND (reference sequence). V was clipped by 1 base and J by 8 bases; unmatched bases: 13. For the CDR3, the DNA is TGTGCCAGTAGTATAGGCCATCGACAGGGGACGATAGACATTCAGTACTTC. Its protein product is CASSIGHRQGTIDIQYF. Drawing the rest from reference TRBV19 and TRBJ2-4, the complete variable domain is DGGITQSPKYLFRKEGQNVTLSCEQNLNHDAMYWYRQDPGQGLRLIYYSQIVNDFQKGDIAEGYSVSREKKESFPLTVTSAQKNPTAFYLCASSIGHRQGTIDIQYFGAGTRLSVL.

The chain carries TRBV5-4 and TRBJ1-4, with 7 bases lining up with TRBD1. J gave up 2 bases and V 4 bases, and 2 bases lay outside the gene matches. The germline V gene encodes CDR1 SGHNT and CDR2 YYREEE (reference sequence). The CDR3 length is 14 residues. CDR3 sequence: CASSPGGTNEKLFF. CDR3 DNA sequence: TGTGCCAGCAGCCCAGGGGGGACTAATGAAAAACTGTTTTTT.

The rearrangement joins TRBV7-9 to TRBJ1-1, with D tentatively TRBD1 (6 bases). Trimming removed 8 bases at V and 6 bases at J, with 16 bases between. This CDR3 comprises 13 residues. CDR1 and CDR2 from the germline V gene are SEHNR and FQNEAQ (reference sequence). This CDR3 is CASQKGEGAEAFF. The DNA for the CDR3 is TGTGCCAGCCAAAAAGGGGAGGGGGCTGAAGCTTTCTTT. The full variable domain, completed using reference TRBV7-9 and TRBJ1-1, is DTGVSQNPRHKITKRGQNVTFRCDPISEHNRLYWYRQTLGQGPEFLTYFQNEAQLEKSRLLSDRFSAERPKGSFSTLEIQRTEQGDSAMYLCASQKGEGAEAFFGQGTRLTVV.

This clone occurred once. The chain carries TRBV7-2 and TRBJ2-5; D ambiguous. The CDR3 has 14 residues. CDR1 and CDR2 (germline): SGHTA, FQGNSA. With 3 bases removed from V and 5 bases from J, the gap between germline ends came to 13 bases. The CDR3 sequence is CASSFDNRPETQYF. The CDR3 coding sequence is TGTGCCAGCAGCTTCGACAACCGCCCCGAGACCCAGTACTTC.

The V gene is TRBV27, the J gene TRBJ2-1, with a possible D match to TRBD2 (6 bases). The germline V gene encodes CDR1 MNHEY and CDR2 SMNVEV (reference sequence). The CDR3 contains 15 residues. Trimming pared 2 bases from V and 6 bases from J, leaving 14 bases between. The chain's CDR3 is CASSLRGGNGNEQFF. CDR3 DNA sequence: TGTGCCAGCAGTTTAAGGGGCGGGAACGGCAATGAGCAGTTCTTC.

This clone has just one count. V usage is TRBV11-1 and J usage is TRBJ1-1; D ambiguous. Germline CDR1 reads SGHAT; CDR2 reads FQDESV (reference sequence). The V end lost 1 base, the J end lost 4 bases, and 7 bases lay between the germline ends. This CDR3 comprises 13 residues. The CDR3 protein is CASSLGPGTEAFF. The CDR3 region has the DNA TGTGCCAGCAGCTTAGGACCGGGCACTGAAGCTTTCTTT. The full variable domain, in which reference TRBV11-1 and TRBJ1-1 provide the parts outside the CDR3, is EAEVAQSPRYKITEKSQAVAFWCDPISGHATLYWYRQILGQGPELLVQFQDESVVDDSQLPKDRFSAERLKGVDSTLKIQPAELGDSAMYLCASSLGPGTEAFFGQGTRLTVV.

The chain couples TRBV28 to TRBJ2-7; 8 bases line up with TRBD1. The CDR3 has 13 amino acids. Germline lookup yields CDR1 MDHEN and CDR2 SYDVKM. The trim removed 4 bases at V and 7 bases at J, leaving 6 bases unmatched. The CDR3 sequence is CASSYRGTTEQYF. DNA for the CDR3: TGTGCCAGCAGTTACAGGGGGACAACGGAGCAGTACTTC.

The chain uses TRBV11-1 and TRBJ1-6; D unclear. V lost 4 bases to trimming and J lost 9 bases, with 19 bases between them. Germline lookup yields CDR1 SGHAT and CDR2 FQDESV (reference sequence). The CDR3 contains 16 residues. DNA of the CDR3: TGTGCCAGCAGCTCCCGTTCGACTTTAGGGAGTTCACCCCTCCACTTT. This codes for CASSSRSTLGSSPLHF.

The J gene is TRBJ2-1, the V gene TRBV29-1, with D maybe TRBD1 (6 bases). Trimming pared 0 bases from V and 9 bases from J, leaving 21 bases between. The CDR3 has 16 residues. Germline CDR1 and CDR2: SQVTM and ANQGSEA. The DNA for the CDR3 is TGCAGCGTTGAAGATCTGGCAGGGACACGGAAGGGTGAGCAGTTCTTC. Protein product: CSVEDLAGTRKGEQFF.

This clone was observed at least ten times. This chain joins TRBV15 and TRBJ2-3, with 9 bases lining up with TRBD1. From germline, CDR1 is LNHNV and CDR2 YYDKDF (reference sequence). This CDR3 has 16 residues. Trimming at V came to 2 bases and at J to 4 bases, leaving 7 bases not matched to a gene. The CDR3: CATSRKGQGNPDTQYF. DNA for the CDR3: TGTGCCACCAGCAGAAAGGGACAGGGTAATCCAGATACGCAGTATTTT.

The CDR3 sequence is CASSPTGRETQYF. As DNA, the CDR3 is TGTGCCAGCAGTCCAACAGGGAGAGAGACCCAGTACTTC. The genes are TRBV28 and TRBJ2-5, with D perhaps TRBD1 (6 bases). Germline V gene sequence: CDR1 MDHEN, CDR2 SYDVKM. V was shortened by 5 bases and J by 4 bases, with 11 bases between the two germline ends. This CDR3 region has 13 residues.

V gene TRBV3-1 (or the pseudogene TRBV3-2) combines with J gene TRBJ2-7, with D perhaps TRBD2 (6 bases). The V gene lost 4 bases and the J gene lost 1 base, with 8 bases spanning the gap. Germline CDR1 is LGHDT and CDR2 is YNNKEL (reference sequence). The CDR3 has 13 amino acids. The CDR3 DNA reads TGTGCCAGCAGCCCCGGGACTTCCTACGAGCAGTACTTC. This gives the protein CASSPGTSYEQYF.

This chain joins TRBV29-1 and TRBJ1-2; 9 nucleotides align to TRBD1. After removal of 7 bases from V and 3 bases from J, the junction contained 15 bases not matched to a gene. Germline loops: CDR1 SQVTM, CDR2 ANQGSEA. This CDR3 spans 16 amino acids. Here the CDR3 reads CSASGLTGGFYYGYTF. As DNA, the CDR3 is TGCAGCGCCTCTGGGCTGACAGGGGGGTTTTACTATGGCTACACCTTC.

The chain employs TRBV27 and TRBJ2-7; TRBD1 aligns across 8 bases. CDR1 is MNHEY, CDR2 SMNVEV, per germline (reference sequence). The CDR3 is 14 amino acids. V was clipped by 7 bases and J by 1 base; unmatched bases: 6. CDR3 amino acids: CASTSGDRSYEQYF. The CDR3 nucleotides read TGTGCCAGCACCTCCGGGGACAGGTCCTACGAGCAGTACTTC.

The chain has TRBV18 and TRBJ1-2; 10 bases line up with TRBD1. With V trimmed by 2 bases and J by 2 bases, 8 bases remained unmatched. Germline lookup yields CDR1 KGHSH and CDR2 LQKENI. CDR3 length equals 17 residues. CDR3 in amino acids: CASSPIAGTGANYGYTF. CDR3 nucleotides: TGTGCCAGCTCACCAATCGCCGGGACAGGGGCCAACTATGGCTACACCTTC.

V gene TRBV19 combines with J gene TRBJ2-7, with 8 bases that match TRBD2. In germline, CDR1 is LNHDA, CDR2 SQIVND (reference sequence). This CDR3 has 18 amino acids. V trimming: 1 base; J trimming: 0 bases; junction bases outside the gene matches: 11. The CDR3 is CASSIGATSATSSYEQYF. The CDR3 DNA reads TGTGCCAGTAGTATAGGAGCGACTAGCGCGACCAGCTCCTACGAGCAGTACTTC.

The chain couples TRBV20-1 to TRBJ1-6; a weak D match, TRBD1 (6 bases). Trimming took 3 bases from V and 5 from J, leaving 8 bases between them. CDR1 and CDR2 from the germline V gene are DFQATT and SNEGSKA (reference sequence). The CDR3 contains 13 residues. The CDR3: CSASGQHNSPLHF. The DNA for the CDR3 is TGCAGTGCTAGTGGACAGCATAATTCACCCCTCCACTTT.

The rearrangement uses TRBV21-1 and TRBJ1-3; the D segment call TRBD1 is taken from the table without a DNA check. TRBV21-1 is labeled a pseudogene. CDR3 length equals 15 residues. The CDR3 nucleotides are TGTGCCAGCAGCACGACAGGGTACCCCGGAAACACCATATATTTT. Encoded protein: CASSTTGYPGNTIYF.